This note documents a single T cell receptor beta chain sequence. The germline V and J ends were trimmed by 6 bases and 4 bases, with 6 bases remaining between them. CDR3 size: 11 residues. CDR1 is MGHDK and CDR2 is SYGVNS in the germline V gene. This sample stems from a study of blood T cell repertoires in COVID-19. Authors' analysis steps: Estimation of nucleated cell counts was performed using reference gene primer amplification. The assay was immunoSEQ multiplex PCR, and TCRdb's table has in-frame clones only and misses some. That table is the source of V, J and clone size, and D and trimming were worked out from the DNA. The sample has under 250,000 clones, approximately 83% seen once; the top ten hold around 4%.

The sample consisted of peripheral blood. J is TRBJ1-2 and V is TRBV25-1; D unresolved. This receptor was taken from a man aged 50-59 years with active or convalescent COVID-19. The CDR3 here is CASRALYGYTF. CDR3 sequence (DNA): TGTGCCAGCAGGGCCCTCTATGGCTACACCTTC.